This T cell receptor beta chain was recovered during a study of cytomegalovirus exposure and HLA in healthy donors. Across the whole study: Drawn from HLA-typed donors, tens of millions of unique TCRs were held in an early data release. Points from the study as a whole: Later analysis identified several of the most significant clusters that appeared linked to common viral pathogens. The authors later found HLA-associated TCR beta chains more clonally expanded than equally common others.

As concerns this clone: Antigen: not known.

CDR3 length: 14 residues. V was clipped by 3 bases and J by 3 bases, with 12 bases between them. The PCR made use of 60 Vbeta and 13 Jbeta primers. The method was immunoSEQ multiplex PCR; TCRdb's version includes in-frame clones alone and lacks a portion of them. The data hold about 210,000 clones, with about 85% observed a single time. The sequencing sample was made of PBMCs. The chain employs TRBV5-3 and TRBJ1-1; a possible D gene is TRBD1 (6 bases). TRBV5-3 is an open reading frame, and its role is uncertain. The sequence was obtained from a male donor in good health and CMV-seropositive. CDR3 sequence reads: CARSSGEGDTEAFF. The CDR3, as DNA: TGTGCCAGAAGCTCGGGGGAGGGGGACACTGAAGCTTTCTTT.